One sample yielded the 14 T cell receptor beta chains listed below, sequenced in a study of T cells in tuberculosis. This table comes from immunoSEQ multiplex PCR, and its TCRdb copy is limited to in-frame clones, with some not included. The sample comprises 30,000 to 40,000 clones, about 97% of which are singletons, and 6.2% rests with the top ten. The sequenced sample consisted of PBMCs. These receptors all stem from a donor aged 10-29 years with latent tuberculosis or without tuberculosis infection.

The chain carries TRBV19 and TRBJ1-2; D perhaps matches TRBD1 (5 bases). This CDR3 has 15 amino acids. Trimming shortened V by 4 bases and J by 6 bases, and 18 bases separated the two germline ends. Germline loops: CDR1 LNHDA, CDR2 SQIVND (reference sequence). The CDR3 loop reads CASSTLGDLDDGYTF. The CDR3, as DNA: TGTGCCAGTAGTACCCTCGGGGACTTGGACGATGGCTACACCTTC.

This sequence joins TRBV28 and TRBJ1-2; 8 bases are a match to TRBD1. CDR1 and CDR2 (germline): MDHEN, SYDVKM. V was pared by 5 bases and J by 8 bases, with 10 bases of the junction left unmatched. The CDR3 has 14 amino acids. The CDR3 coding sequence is TGTGCCAGCAGTGTACCAGGGGGCGGGGGAGGCTACACCTTC. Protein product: CASSVPGGGGGYTF.

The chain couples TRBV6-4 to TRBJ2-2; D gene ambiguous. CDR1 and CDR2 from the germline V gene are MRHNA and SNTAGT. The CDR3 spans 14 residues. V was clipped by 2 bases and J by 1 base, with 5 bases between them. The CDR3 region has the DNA TGTGCCAGCAGTGACAGCCAGAACACCGGGGAGCTGTTTTTT. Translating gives CASSDSQNTGELFF.

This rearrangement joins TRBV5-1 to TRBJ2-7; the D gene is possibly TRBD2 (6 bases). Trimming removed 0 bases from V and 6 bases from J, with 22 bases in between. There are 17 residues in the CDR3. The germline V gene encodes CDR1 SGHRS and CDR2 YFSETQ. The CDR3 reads CASSLDFTEGGLGEQYF. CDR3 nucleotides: TGCGCCAGCAGCTTGGATTTCACGGAGGGAGGTTTAGGCGAGCAGTACTTC.

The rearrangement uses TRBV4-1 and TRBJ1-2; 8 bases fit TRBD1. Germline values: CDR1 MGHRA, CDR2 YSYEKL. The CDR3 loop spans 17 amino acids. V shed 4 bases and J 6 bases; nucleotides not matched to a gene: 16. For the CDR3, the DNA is TGCGCCAGCAGCCTGCTCTGGCGGGACAGGAGGTTTGATGGCTACACCTTC. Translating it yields CASSLLWRDRRFDGYTF.

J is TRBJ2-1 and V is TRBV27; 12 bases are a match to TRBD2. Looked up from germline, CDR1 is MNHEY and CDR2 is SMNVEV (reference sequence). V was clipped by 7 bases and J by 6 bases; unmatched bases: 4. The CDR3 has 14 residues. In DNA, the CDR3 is TGTGCCAGCACCCGGACTAGCGGGGCCAATGAGCAGTTCTTC. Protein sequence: CASTRTSGANEQFF.

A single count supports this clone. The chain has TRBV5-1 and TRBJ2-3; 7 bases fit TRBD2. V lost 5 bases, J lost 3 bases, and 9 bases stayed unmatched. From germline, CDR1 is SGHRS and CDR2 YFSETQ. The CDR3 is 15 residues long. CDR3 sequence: CASRKTSAATDTQYF. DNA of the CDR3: TGCGCCAGCAGGAAAACTAGCGCGGCAACAGATACGCAGTATTTT.

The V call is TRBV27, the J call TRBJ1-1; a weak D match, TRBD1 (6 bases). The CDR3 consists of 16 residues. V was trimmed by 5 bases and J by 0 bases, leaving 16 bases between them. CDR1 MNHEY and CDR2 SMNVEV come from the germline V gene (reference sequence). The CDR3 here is CASSLGQGLLNTEAFF. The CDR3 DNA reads TGTGCCAGCAGTCTAGGCCAGGGGCTTTTGAACACTGAAGCTTTCTTT.

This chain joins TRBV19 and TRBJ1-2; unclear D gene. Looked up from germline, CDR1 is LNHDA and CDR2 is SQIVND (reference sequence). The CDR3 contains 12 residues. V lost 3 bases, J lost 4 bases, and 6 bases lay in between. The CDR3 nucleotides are TGTGCCAGTAGTATCGAGTCCTATGGCTACACCTTC. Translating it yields CASSIESYGYTF.

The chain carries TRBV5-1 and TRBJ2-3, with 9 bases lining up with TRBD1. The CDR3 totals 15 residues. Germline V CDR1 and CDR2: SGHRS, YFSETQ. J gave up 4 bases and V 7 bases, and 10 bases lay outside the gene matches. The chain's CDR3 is CASHMAGQGADTQYF. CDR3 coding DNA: TGCGCCAGCCATATGGCGGGACAGGGTGCAGATACGCAGTATTTT.

CDR3 in amino acids: CASRQGAEGYTF. The CDR3 DNA is TGTGCCAGCAGGCAGGGGGCGGAGGGCTACACCTTC. The chain is built from TRBV6-1 and TRBJ1-2; TRBD1 aligns across 8 bases. This CDR3 has 12 amino acids. The junction had 5 bases not matched to a gene; V was cut back by 6 bases and J by 8 bases. The germline V gene encodes CDR1 MNHNS and CDR2 SASEGT.

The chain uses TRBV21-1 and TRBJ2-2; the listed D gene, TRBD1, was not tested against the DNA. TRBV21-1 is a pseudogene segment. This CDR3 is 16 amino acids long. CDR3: CASSKGLAGATGELFF. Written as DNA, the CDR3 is TGTGCCAGCAGCAAAGGTCTGGCAGGGGCAACCGGGGAGCTGTTTTTT.

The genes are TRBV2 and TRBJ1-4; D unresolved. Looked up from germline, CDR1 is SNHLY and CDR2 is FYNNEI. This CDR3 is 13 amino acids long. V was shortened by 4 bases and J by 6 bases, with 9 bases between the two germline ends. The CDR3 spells CASSVLFYEKLFF. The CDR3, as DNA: TGTGCCAGCAGTGTTCTTTTTTATGAAAAACTGTTTTTT.

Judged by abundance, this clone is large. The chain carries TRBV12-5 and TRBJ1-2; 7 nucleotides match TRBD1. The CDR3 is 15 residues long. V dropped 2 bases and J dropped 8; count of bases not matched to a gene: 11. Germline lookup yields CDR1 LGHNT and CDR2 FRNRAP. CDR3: CASGLNSRQGGGYTF. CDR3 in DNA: TGTGCTAGTGGTTTGAACTCCAGACAGGGCGGCGGCTACACCTTC.